The rows below give T cell receptor beta chains drawn from one sample of a study of cytomegalovirus exposure and HLA in healthy donors. Only in-frame clones appear in the TCRdb table, and some are missing; sequencing was by immunoSEQ multiplex PCR. This repertoire shows about 190,000 clones, around 82% found once; its top ten account for less than 2%. Sequencing input: PBMCs. The receptor set was obtained from a man younger than 30 in good health and CMV-seronegative. Each CDR3 is given with its conserved first and last residue. The order of the fields is V gene, CDR3 protein.

v_call: TRBV7-2
cdr3_aa: CASSESGTTYNEQFF

v_call: TRBV27
cdr3_aa: CASSSASGGYYEQYF

v_call: TRBV6-6
cdr3_aa: CASSFLAEGNNEQFF

v_call: TRBV7-2
cdr3_aa: CASSSQRRSSGGYPDTQYF

v_call: TRBV6-5
cdr3_aa: CASSYGTADTQYF

v_call: TRBV23-1
cdr3_aa: CASSHYTGLSFYEQYF

v_call: TRBV2
cdr3_aa: CASTEITGELFF

v_call: TRBV15
cdr3_aa: CATSSPGTERAETQYF

v_call: TRBV18
cdr3_aa: CASSPLGEETQYF

v_call: TRBV19
cdr3_aa: CASSIGGTATFGQFF

v_call: TRBV29-1
cdr3_aa: CSVGVSRLTRGSSPSYEQYF

v_call: TRBV7-2
cdr3_aa: CASSLDYAVHQNIQYF

v_call: TRBV6-4
cdr3_aa: CASSEGLAQDTQYF

v_call: TRBV18
cdr3_aa: CASSPESGRAVNEQFF

v_call: TRBV7-3
cdr3_aa: CASSYPGQENEQYF

v_call: TRBV19
cdr3_aa: CASNMTPTEAFF

v_call: TRBV27
cdr3_aa: CASSPDRNQPQHF

v_call: TRBV15
cdr3_aa: CATSRDGGPSEKLFF

v_call: TRBV6-5
cdr3_aa: CASSSGEDQPQHF

v_call: TRBV4-3
cdr3_aa: CASSLGAENEQFF

v_call: TRBV18
cdr3_aa: CASSPPADYYGYTF

v_call: TRBV7-2
cdr3_aa: CASSLVPASGSYEQYF

v_call: TRBV2
cdr3_aa: CASSDIENGNQPQHF

v_call: TRBV7-7
cdr3_aa: CASSLIEAPVLAGGRQETQYF

v_call: TRBV27
cdr3_aa: CASSLDRGQGEAFF

v_call: TRBV6-5
cdr3_aa: CASSYAGREPGDTQYF

v_call: TRBV27
cdr3_aa: CASSTSGTKAIFF

v_call: TRBV5-5
cdr3_aa: CASSLVTAQGTEAFF

v_call: TRBV4-3
cdr3_aa: CASSQEGRGEAFF

v_call: TRBV14
cdr3_aa: CASSFGSGLTYEQYF

v_call: TRBV18
cdr3_aa: CASSPQGGNEKLFF

v_call: TRBV28
cdr3_aa: CASSSSQEGSNQPQHF

v_call: TRBV15
cdr3_aa: CATSRGLTGVFTEAFF

v_call: TRBV5-1
cdr3_aa: CASSLVDRENTEAFF

v_call: TRBV9
cdr3_aa: CASRTGVSDYGYTF

v_call: TRBV6-1
cdr3_aa: CASSERKAREKYF

v_call: TRBV27
cdr3_aa: CASSRLRDSTETQYF

v_call: TRBV6-5
cdr3_aa: CASSYSGTSMMDEQYF

v_call: TRBV2
cdr3_aa: CASTTGIQETQYF

v_call: TRBV29-1
cdr3_aa: CSARDSHSPLHF

v_call: TRBV2
cdr3_aa: CASGSEGRQPQHF

v_call: TRBV30
cdr3_aa: CAWSETGVGRYEQYF

v_call: TRBV5-6
cdr3_aa: CASRGTGDSYEQYF

v_call: TRBV29-1
cdr3_aa: CSALPGGFDGYTF

v_call: TRBV10-3
cdr3_aa: CAISELLPGQGNGNTIYF

v_call: TRBV28
cdr3_aa: CASRSPSDSYEQYF

v_call: TRBV27
cdr3_aa: CASSFRDRLNSPLHF

v_call: TRBV19
cdr3_aa: CASSIRRSAGYGYTF

v_call: TRBV5-4
cdr3_aa: CASSFRQETQYF

v_call: TRBV11-2
cdr3_aa: CASSLDGRGRNEKLFF

v_call: TRBV19
cdr3_aa: CASSIRTGRSYEQYF

v_call: TRBV7-9
cdr3_aa: CASSLFPGQGASRETQYF

v_call: TRBV19
cdr3_aa: CASSIGTGDYEQYF

v_call: TRBV7-9
cdr3_aa: CASSDRTGGWYGYTF

v_call: TRBV5-6
cdr3_aa: CASNNRVGELRYTF

v_call: TRBV19
cdr3_aa: CASSRMEAYGYTF

v_call: TRBV7-8
cdr3_aa: CASSLELGTSGTSSYNEQFF

v_call: TRBV5-1
cdr3_aa: CASSLMAGGPSYEQYF

v_call: TRBV19
cdr3_aa: CASSIAAGGFYTGELFF